This T cell receptor beta chain was captured by sequencing in a study of breast tumors, draining lymph nodes, adjacent tissues. The lymph nodes were axillary draining lymph nodes from breast cancer patients. In its sample, this clonotype was seen many times. Its antigen is unknown. The CDR3 length is 15 residues. Trimming left V 2 bases short and J 3 bases short, with 14 bases between. Germline V lookup: CDR1 MNHEY, CDR2 SVGAGI. Overall study results and limits: Compared with lymph nodes, tumors were less diverse; compared with nontumor tissue, more. Findings are consistent with lymph node origin and intratumoral expansion of most tumor T cells.

TCRdb re-called the multiplex PCR reads through MiXCR, storing one row per CDR3 protein. The sample includes tens of thousands of distinct CDR3 sequences, 25% to 35% of them seen just once. This clonotype was obtained from a female donor with breast cancer. Some clones in this sample may be carry-over from other donors' samples. The genes are TRBV6-5 and TRBJ2-7, with D unclear. Input material: axillary lymph node tissue. The CDR3 DNA reads TGTGCCAGCAGTTACACTTCTGACAAATTCTACGAGCAGTACTTC. Protein sequence: CASSYTSDKFYEQYF.